This is a list of T cell receptor beta chains from one sample in a study of technical replicates of blood from a few donors. Data came from immunoSEQ multiplex PCR; TCRdb stores just in-frame clones and leaves some out. The table records approximately 29,000 clones, around 94% of them present only once. Sequenced input: PBMCs. These receptors all stem from a human donor in good health. Some clones in this sample may be carry-over from other donors' samples. CDR3s include the opening cysteine and the closing phenylalanine or tryptophan. A D gene is named only where the DNA matches it firmly. Size is stated for part of the rows, as once, few or many counts, or as a class when the clone is expanded.

V gene	D gene	clone size	J gene	CDR3 protein	CDR3 DNA
TRBV4-1	.	few	TRBJ2-1	CASSQESYGYNEQFF	TGCGCCAGCAGCCAAGAGTCCTACGGGTACAATGAGCAGTTCTTC
TRBV11-1	TRBD2	.	TRBJ2-1	CASSKIGLAANEQFF	TGTGCCAGCAGCAAAATCGGACTAGCGGCCAATGAGCAGTTCTTC
TRBV4-3	.	.	TRBJ1-3	CASSQEARGSGNTIYF	TGCGCCAGCAGCCAAGAGGCCAGGGGCTCTGGAAACACCATATATTTT
TRBV10-3	TRBD1	.	TRBJ1-2	CAISSGDRGSEGYTF	TGTGCCATCTCTTCCGGGGACAGGGGTTCTGAGGGCTACACCTTC
TRBV29-1	.	.	TRBJ1-1	CSAFPGLNTEAFF	TGCAGCGCCTTCCCCGGTCTGAACACTGAAGCTTTCTTT
TRBV10-2	TRBD2	.	TRBJ2-7	CASSSSKFKAGIDSYEQYF	TGCGCCAGCAGTTCCTCTAAGTTCAAAGCGGGGATCGACTCCTACGAGCAGTACTTC
TRBV7-9	TRBD2	.	TRBJ2-7	CASTSGTSGPYEQYF	TGTGCCAGCACCTCCGGGACTAGCGGACCCTACGAGCAGTACTTC
TRBV13	.	.	TRBJ2-7	CASSLGGTGLDEQYF	TGTGCCAGCAGCTTGGGGGGTACGGGGCTAGACGAGCAGTACTTC
TRBV29-1	TRBD2	.	TRBJ2-5	CSVEGTSVRETQYF	TGCAGCGTTGAAGGGACTAGCGTGCGAGAGACCCAGTACTTC
TRBV25-1	TRBD1	.	TRBJ2-3	CASSPISGGAQYF	TGTGCCAGCAGTCCCATATCAGGGGGCGCGCAGTATTTT
TRBV7-9	.	few	TRBJ2-6	CASSPQPTGAGANVLTF	TGTGCCAGCAGCCCCCAGCCGACGGGGGCTGGGGCCAACGTCCTGACTTTC
TRBV6-5	.	once	TRBJ1-3	CASSSFRPSGNTIYF	TGTGCCAGCAGTTCCTTCCGTCCGTCTGGAAACACCATATATTTT
TRBV29-1	.	.	TRBJ2-7	CSGGDGNSYEQYF	TGCAGCGGGGGGGACGGTAACTCCTACGAGCAGTACTTC
TRBV10-3	.	.	TRBJ2-7	CAIREQATYEQYF	TGTGCCATCAGGGAGCAGGCGACCTACGAGCAGTACTTC
TRBV5-6	.	.	TRBJ2-1	CASSLVGKAPLAYNEQFF	TGTGCCAGCAGCTTGGTTGGAAAGGCCCCCTTAGCTTACAATGAGCAGTTCTTC
TRBV2	.	.	TRBJ1-3	CASSRLPGNTIYF	TGTGCCAGCAGCAGACTACCTGGAAACACCATATATTTT
TRBV5-5	.	.	TRBJ2-5	CASSLAPTAGETQYF	TGTGCCAGCAGCTTGGCCCCCACGGCGGGGGAGACCCAGTACTTC
TRBV7-9	.	.	TRBJ2-3	CASSSRLFADTQYF	TGTGCCAGCAGCTCTAGGTTGTTTGCAGATACGCAGTATTTT
TRBV27	.	once	TRBJ2-3	CASSLSGDTQYF	TGTGCCAGCAGTTTATCGGGCGATACGCAGTATTTT
TRBV5-1	TRBD1	.	TRBJ1-4	CASNTGTVREKLFF	TGCGCCAGTAATACAGGGACAGTACGTGAAAAACTGTTTTTT
TRBV5-4	TRBD1	.	TRBJ1-1	CASSGLRTGPNTEAFF	TGTGCCAGCAGCGGATTAAGGACAGGCCCTAACACTGAAGCTTTCTTT
TRBV7-2	.	.	TRBJ2-2	CASRYNTGELFF	TGTGCCAGCAGATATAACACCGGGGAGCTGTTTTTT
TRBV4-1	.	once	TRBJ1-1	CASSHRLDGVLRNTEAFF	TGCGCCAGCAGCCACCGACTTGACGGAGTGTTGAGGAACACTGAAGCTTTCTTT
TRBV4-2	.	.	TRBJ1-2	CASSDSTWTF	TGTGCCAGCAGCGATTCTACGTGGACCTTC
TRBV7-6	TRBD1	.	TRBJ1-2	CASSPAGPTGGGGYTF	TGTGCCAGCAGCCCCGCCGGCCCGACAGGGGGCGGGGGCTACACCTTC
TRBV7-2	TRBD2	.	TRBJ2-1	CASSLGSGSSLEQFF	TGTGCCAGCAGCTTAGGTAGCGGGAGCAGTCTTGAGCAGTTCTTC
TRBV5-1	.	.	TRBJ1-2	CASSPQQGSYGYTF	TGCGCCAGCAGCCCGCAACAGGGATCCTATGGCTACACCTTC
TRBV6-6	.	.	TRBJ1-2	CASSQSQREGYTF	TGTGCCAGCTCCCAATCGCAACGGGAAGGCTACACCTTC